This T cell receptor (beta chain) was captured in a study of blood T cell repertoires in COVID-19. Study background: The United States, Italy and Spain provided the acute and convalescent COVID-19 samples.

The protocol was immunoSEQ multiplex PCR, while the TCRdb copy is restricted to in-frame clones and leaves out a portion. The table lists approximately 440,000 clones, around 90% of them singletons, with about 0.63% in the top ten. CDR1 and CDR2 from the germline V gene are SGHRS and YFSETQ. The CDR3 contains 13 residues. In this sample, this clone turned up once. One end of the junction is discordant with germline, which a read error may explain. The rearrangement uses TRBV5-1 and TRBJ2-1; tentatively, D is TRBD2 (5 bases). Sample: PBMCs or T cells enriched from blood (not recorded which). This TCR was sampled from a man aged 18 to 35 who had recovered from COVID-19. Here the CDR3 DNA reads TGCGCCAGCAGCTTGCCAGACTACAGTGAGCAGTTCTTC. Translation: CASSLPDYSEQFF.